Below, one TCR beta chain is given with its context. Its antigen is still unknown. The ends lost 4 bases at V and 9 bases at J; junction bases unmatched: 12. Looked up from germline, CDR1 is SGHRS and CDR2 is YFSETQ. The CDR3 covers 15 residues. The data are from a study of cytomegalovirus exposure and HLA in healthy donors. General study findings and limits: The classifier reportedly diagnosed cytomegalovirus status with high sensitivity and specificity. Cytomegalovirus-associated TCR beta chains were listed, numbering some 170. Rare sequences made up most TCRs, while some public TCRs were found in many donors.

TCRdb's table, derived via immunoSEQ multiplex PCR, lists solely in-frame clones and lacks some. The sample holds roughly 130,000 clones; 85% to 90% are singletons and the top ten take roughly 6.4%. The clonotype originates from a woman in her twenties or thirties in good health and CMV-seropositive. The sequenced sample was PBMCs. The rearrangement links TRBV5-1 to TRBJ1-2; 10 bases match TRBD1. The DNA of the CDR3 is TGCGCCAGCAGCCGAGGGACAGGGGTCTTTGATAGCTACACCTTC. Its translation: CASSRGTGVFDSYTF.